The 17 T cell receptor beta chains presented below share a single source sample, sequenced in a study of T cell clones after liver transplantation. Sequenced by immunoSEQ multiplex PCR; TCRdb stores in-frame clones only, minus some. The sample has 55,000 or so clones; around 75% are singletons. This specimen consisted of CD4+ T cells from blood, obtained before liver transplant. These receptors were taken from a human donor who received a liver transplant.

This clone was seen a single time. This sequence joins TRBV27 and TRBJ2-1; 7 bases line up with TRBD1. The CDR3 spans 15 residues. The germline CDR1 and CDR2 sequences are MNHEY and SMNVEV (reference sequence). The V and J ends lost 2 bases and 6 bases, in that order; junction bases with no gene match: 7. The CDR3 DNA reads TGTGCCAGCAGTTTAAGGGGGCTGGACGTCAATGAGCAGTTCTTC. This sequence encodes CASSLRGLDVNEQFF.

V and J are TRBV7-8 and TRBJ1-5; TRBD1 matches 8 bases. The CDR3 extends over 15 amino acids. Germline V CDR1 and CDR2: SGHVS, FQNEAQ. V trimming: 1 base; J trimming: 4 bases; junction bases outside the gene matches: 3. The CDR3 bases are TGTGCCAGCAGCTTAGGGCGGACAGGGAATCAGCCCCAGCATTTT. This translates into CASSLGRTGNQPQHF.

The CDR3 nucleotides read TGTGCCAGCAGCTTCACGGGCCGAGGGGGGGCCAACGTCCTGACTTTC. This codes for CASSFTGRGGANVLTF. The rearrangement joins TRBV7-2 to TRBJ2-6; possibly TRBD2 for D (5 bases). The CDR3 has 16 residues. Germline V lookup: CDR1 SGHTA, CDR2 FQGNSA. Trimming cost V 3 bases and J 4 bases, with 13 bases left between them.

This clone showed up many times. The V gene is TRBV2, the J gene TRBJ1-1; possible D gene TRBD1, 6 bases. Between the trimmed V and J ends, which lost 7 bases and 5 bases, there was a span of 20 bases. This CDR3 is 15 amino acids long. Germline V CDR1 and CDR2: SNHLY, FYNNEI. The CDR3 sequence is CASNPLGTTGTEAFF. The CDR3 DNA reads TGTGCCAGCAACCCATTGGGGACAACCGGGACTGAAGCTTTCTTT.

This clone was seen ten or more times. The CDR3 region has the DNA TGTGCCATCAGTGACCTCCGGGTTACTAGCAATCAGCCCCAGCATTTT. This gives the protein CAISDLRVTSNQPQHF. The rearrangement uses TRBV10-3 and TRBJ1-5; no clear D gene. V shed 3 bases and J shed 0 bases, with 12 bases lying between them. CDR1 and CDR2 (germline): ENHRY, SYGVKD. The CDR3 totals 16 residues.

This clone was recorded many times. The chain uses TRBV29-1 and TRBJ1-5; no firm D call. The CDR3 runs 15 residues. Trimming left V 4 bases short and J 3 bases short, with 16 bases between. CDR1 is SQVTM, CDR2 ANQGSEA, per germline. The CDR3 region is CSVGEGGSPNQPQHF. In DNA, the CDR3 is TGCAGCGTTGGGGAGGGCGGGTCTCCCAATCAGCCCCAGCATTTT.

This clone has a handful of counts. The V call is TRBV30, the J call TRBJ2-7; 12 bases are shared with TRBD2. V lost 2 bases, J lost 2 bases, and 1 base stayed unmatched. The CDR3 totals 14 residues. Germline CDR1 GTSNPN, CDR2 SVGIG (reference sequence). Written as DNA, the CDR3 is TGTGCCTGGAGTCTAGCGGGGGGGACCTACGAGCAGTACTTC. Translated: CAWSLAGGTYEQYF.

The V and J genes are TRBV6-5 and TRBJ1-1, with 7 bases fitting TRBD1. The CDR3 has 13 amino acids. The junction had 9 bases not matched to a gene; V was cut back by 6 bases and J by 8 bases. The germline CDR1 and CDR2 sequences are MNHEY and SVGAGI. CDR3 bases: TGTGCCAGCAGACGGGACAGCCCGGTAGAAGCTTTCTTT. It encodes CASRRDSPVEAFF.

The CDR3 DNA follows: TGTGCCACGCAAACAGGGATCTCTGGAAACACCATATATTTT. This codes for CATQTGISGNTIYF. The chain combines TRBV28 with TRBJ1-3; D perhaps matches TRBD1 (6 bases). CDR3 length: 14 residues. Trimming cost V 10 bases and J 0 bases, with 13 bases left between them. CDR1 and CDR2 from the germline V gene are MDHEN and SYDVKM.

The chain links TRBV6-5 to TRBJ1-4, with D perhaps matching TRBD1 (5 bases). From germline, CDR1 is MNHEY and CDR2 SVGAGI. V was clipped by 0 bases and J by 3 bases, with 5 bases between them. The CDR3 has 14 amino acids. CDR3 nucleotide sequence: TGTGCCAGCAGTTACTCAGGGGCTAATGAAAAACTGTTTTTT. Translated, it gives CASSYSGANEKLFF.

CDR3 amino acids: CASRSGTGGTGELFF. As DNA, the CDR3 is TGTGCCAGCAGATCCGGGACAGGGGGTACCGGGGAGCTGTTTTTT. The gene calls are TRBV6-1 and TRBJ2-2, with 11 bases fitting TRBD1. With 6 bases clipped from V and 5 bases from J, the junction kept 5 bases outside the gene matches. The germline V gene has CDR1 MNHNS and CDR2 SASEGT. The CDR3 is made up of 15 amino acids.

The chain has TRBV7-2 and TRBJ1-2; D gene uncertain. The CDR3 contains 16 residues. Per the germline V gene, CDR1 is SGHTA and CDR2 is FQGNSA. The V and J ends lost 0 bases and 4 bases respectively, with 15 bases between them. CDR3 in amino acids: CASSLASGSGGYGYTF. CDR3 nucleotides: TGTGCCAGCAGCTTAGCATCCGGTTCCGGAGGCTATGGCTACACCTTC.

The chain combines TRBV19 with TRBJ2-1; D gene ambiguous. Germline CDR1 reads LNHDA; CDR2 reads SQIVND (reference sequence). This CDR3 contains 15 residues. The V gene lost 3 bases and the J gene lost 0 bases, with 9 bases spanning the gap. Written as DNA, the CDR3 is TGTGCCAGTAGTATTCAAACAGTCTCCTACAATGAGCAGTTCTTC. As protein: CASSIQTVSYNEQFF. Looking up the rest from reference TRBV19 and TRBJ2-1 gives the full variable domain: DGGITQSPKYLFRKEGQNVTLSCEQNLNHDAMYWYRQDPGQGLRLIYYSQIVNDFQKGDIAEGYSVSREKKESFPLTVTSAQKNPTAFYLCASSIQTVSYNEQFFGPGTRLTVL.

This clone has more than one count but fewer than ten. CDR3 sequence: CASKSQNYSPLHF. CDR3 DNA: TGTGCCAGCAAATCCCAAAACTATTCACCCCTCCACTTT. This rearrangement joins TRBV6-1 to TRBJ1-6; D is unresolved. The V and J ends lost 7 bases and 8 bases respectively, with 12 bases between them. This CDR3 is built from 13 residues. CDR1 is MNHNS, CDR2 SASEGT, per germline.

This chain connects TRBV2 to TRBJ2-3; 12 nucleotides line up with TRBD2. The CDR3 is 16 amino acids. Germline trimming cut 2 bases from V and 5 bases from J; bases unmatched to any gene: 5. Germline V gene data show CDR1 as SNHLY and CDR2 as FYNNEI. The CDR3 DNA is TGTGCCAGCAGTGAACAACTAGCGGGGGGCAAAGATACGCAGTATTTT. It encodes CASSEQLAGGKDTQYF.

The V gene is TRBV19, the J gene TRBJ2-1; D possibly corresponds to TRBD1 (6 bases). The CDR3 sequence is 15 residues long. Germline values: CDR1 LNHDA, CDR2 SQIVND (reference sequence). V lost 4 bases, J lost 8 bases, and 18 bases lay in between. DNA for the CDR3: TGTGCCAGTAGTACATCCTTTGGACAGTCCCATGAGCAGTTCTTC. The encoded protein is CASSTSFGQSHEQFF.

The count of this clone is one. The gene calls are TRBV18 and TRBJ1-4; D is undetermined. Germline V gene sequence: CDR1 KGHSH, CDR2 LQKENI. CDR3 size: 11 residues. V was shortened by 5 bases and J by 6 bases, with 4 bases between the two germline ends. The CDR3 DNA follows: TGTGCCAGCTCATCAGATGAAAAACTGTTTTTT. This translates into CASSSDEKLFF.